Listed below are T cell receptor beta chains from one sample, sequenced in a study of blood T cell repertoires in COVID-19. Assay used: immunoSEQ multiplex PCR; TCRdb lists only in-frame clones, some missing. The sample has about 110,000 clones, roughly 86% seen once. Input material: peripheral blood. All receptors derive from a man aged 40-49 years with acute or convalescent COVID-19. Each CDR3 is given with its conserved first and last residue. D genes are given only for firm matches. Part of the rows lack a size; the others show once, few, many or a class for expanded clones.

size: -
V: TRBV4-3
J: TRBJ2-1
length: 16
D: TRBD2
CDR3: CASSQGIAGGVDEQFF
DNA: TGCGCCAGCAGCCAAGGTATAGCGGGGGGAGTGGATGAGCAGTTCTTC

size: -
V: TRBV11-3
J: TRBJ2-7
length: 13
D: -
CDR3: CASSAATGNEQYF
DNA: TGTGCCAGCAGCGCTGCTACAGGGAACGAGCAGTACTTC

size: -
V: TRBV6-2/TRBV6-3
J: TRBJ2-1
length: 16
D: TRBD2
CDR3: CASSYLRGSSYNEQFF
DNA: TGTGCCAGCAGTTACCTGCGGGGGAGCTCCTACAATGAGCAGTTCTTC

size: once
V: TRBV15
J: TRBJ2-2
length: 18
D: TRBD2
CDR3: CATSRDWLAGEGTGELFF
DNA: TGTGCCACCAGCAGAGATTGGCTAGCGGGAGAGGGCACCGGGGAGCTGTTTTTT

size: -
V: TRBV2
J: TRBJ1-2
length: 13
D: -
CDR3: CASIAVPNYGYTF
DNA: TGTGCCAGCATCGCAGTTCCTAACTATGGCTACACCTTC

size: once
V: TRBV7-2
J: TRBJ2-2
length: 14
D: TRBD1
CDR3: CASSSSGGLGELFF
DNA: TGTGCCAGCAGCTCATCAGGGGGCTTAGGGGAGCTGTTTTTT

size: -
V: TRBV3-1/TRBV3-2
J: TRBJ2-1
length: 18
D: TRBD2
CDR3: CASSQGGLAGFEQNEQFF
DNA: TGTGCCAGCAGCCAGGGCGGACTAGCGGGATTTGAGCAGAATGAGCAGTTCTTC

size: once
V: TRBV2
J: TRBJ2-2
length: 15
D: TRBD1
CDR3: CASLGTGTENGELFF
DNA: TGTGCCAGCCTGGGAACCGGGACAGAGAACGGGGAGCTGTTTTTT

size: -
V: TRBV11-2
J: TRBJ2-1
length: 17
D: TRBD2
CDR3: CASSSRLGLAQYNEQFF
DNA: TGTGCCAGCAGCTCACGGTTGGGACTAGCGCAATACAATGAGCAGTTCTTC

size: -
V: TRBV2
J: TRBJ2-3
length: 16
D: -
CDR3: CASTDAGGASTDTQYF
DNA: TGTGCCAGCACAGACGCAGGCGGGGCCAGCACAGATACGCAGTATTTT

size: -
V: TRBV7-9
J: TRBJ2-1
length: 14
D: TRBD2
CDR3: CASSPGLAGHEQFF
DNA: TGTGCCAGCAGCCCAGGACTAGCGGGGCATGAGCAGTTCTTC

size: -
V: TRBV7-2
J: TRBJ1-6
length: 17
D: -
CDR3: CASSLAGQGVNNSPLHF
DNA: TGTGCCAGCAGCTTAGCGGGGCAGGGTGTAAACAATTCACCCCTCCACTTT

size: -
V: TRBV10-3
J: TRBJ2-1
length: 17
D: TRBD1
CDR3: CAISESPGGWSYNEQFF
DNA: TGTGCCATCAGTGAGTCGCCAGGGGGATGGTCCTACAATGAGCAGTTCTTC

size: once
V: TRBV7-9
J: TRBJ2-6
length: 17
D: -
CDR3: CASSQAGFFSGANVLTF
DNA: TGTGCCAGCAGCCAAGCGGGTTTTTTCTCTGGGGCCAACGTCCTGACTTTC

size: -
V: TRBV6-2/TRBV6-3
J: TRBJ2-7
length: 14
D: TRBD1
CDR3: CASSMTGNVAEQYF
DNA: TGTGCCAGCAGTATGACAGGGAATGTAGCCGAGCAGTACTTC

size: -
V: TRBV2
J: TRBJ1-2
length: 14
D: -
CDR3: CASSEGRANYGYTF
DNA: TGTGCCAGCAGTGAGGGCAGGGCTAACTATGGCTACACCTTC

size: -
V: TRBV12-3/TRBV12-4
J: TRBJ2-5
length: 13
D: -
CDR3: CASSLRRQETQYF
DNA: TGTGCCAGCAGTCTCAGGCGCCAAGAGACCCAGTACTTC

size: -
V: TRBV7-2
J: TRBJ2-5
length: 14
D: TRBD1
CDR3: CASSRDRVYETQYF
DNA: TGTGCCAGCAGCCGGGACAGGGTATACGAGACCCAGTACTTC

size: -
V: TRBV5-1
J: TRBJ2-3
length: 16
D: -
CDR3: CASSLSVATSTDTQYF
DNA: TGCGCCAGCAGCTTGTCAGTGGCGACTAGCACAGATACGCAGTATTTT

size: -
V: TRBV5-1
J: TRBJ1-1
length: 16
D: TRBD1
CDR3: CASSSRGQGLSTEAFF
DNA: TGCGCCAGCAGCTCGAGGGGGCAGGGTTTGAGCACTGAAGCTTTCTTT

size: -
V: TRBV30
J: TRBJ1-1
length: 12
D: -
CDR3: CAWSRGRTEAFF
DNA: TGTGCCTGGAGTAGAGGGAGAACTGAAGCTTTCTTT

size: -
V: TRBV14
J: TRBJ1-1
length: 13
D: -
CDR3: CASSQQMNTEAFF
DNA: TGTGCCAGCAGCCAGCAGATGAACACTGAAGCTTTCTTT

size: -
V: TRBV7-8
J: TRBJ1-1
length: 14
D: TRBD1
CDR3: CASSFGQDGTEAFF
DNA: TGTGCCAGCAGCTTTGGACAGGACGGAACTGAAGCTTTCTTT

size: -
V: TRBV5-5
J: TRBJ2-7
length: 14
D: -
CDR3: CASSLGRGLYEQYF
DNA: TGTGCCAGCAGCTTGGGTAGAGGTCTCTACGAGCAGTACTTC

size: -
V: TRBV29-1
J: TRBJ2-3
length: 11
D: -
CDR3: CSGRLLDTQYF
DNA: TGCAGCGGGCGGCTCTTGGATACGCAGTATTTT

size: once
V: TRBV27
J: TRBJ2-1
length: 13
D: -
CDR3: CASSFPGANEQFF
DNA: TGTGCCAGCAGTTTCCCAGGGGCAAATGAGCAGTTCTTC